A single sample gave rise to the 21 T cell receptor beta chains below, sequenced in a study of blood T cell repertoires in COVID-19. Produced via immunoSEQ multiplex PCR; TCRdb's table is partial and in-frame only. The data show about 270,000 clones, with around 89% seen just once and approximately 4% held by the top ten. Sample: PBMCs or T cells enriched from blood (not recorded which). The receptor set was obtained from a woman between 25 and 40 years old with acute COVID-19.

The V call is TRBV27, the J call TRBJ2-3, with 9 bases matching TRBD1. The V segment lost 7 bases and the J segment 6 bases; nucleotides outside the gene matches: 8. Germline V gene data show CDR1 as MNHEY and CDR2 as SMNVEV (reference sequence). The length of the CDR3 is 14 residues. The CDR3: CASTPGQGGDTQYF. The CDR3 DNA reads TGTGCCAGCACCCCGGGACAGGGAGGTGATACGCAGTATTTT.

The chain has TRBV28 and TRBJ1-2; the match to TRBD1 covers 7 bases. CDR1 and CDR2 (germline): MDHEN, SYDVKM. This CDR3 contains 21 residues. J lost 3 bases, V lost 7 bases, and 29 bases had no gene match. The CDR3 nucleotides read TGTGCCAGCACCCGAGTCCCCGACAGGGCGGGAAGAAACTCCCAGGACTATGGCTACACCTTC. The encoded protein is CASTRVPDRAGRNSQDYGYTF.

This chain connects TRBV2 to TRBJ1-5; 7 nucleotides agree with TRBD1. V was pared by 6 bases and J by 6 bases, with 11 bases of the junction left unmatched. In germline, CDR1 is SNHLY, CDR2 FYNNEI. The CDR3 contains 15 residues. CDR3 DNA sequence: TGTGCCAGCAGGTATTCGACAGGGAAGGCTCAGCCCCAGCATTTT. Translated: CASRYSTGKAQPQHF. The variable domain in full, with the rest retrieved from reference TRBV2 and TRBJ1-5, is EPEVTQTPSHQVTQMGQEVILRCVPISNHLYFYWYRQILGQKVEFLVSFYNNEISEKSEIFDDQFSVERPDGSNFTLKIRSTKLEDSAMYFCASRYSTGKAQPQHFGDGTRLSIL.

V and J are TRBV4-2 and TRBJ2-1, with TRBD2 matching 10 bases. Germline assignment: CDR1 LGHNA and CDR2 YNFKEQ. This CDR3 region has 19 residues. J gave up 5 bases and V 0 bases, and 13 bases lay outside the gene matches. CDR3 bases: TGTGCCAGCAGCCAAGATCCCGCAACGTCTAGCGGGAGTGACAATGAGCAGTTCTTC. Translation: CASSQDPATSSGSDNEQFF.

This clone was seen a handful of times. This chain connects TRBV4-1 to TRBJ2-7; weak D call: TRBD1 (6 bases). The V end was cut by 5 bases, the J end by 5 bases, with 19 bases between. CDR3 length: 15 amino acids. Germline-derived CDR1 and CDR2 are MGHRA and YSYEKL. The CDR3: CASSERTGFSNEQYF. The CDR3 DNA follows: TGCGCCAGCAGCGAACGTACAGGGTTTTCCAACGAGCAGTACTTC.

This clone has just a few counts. The CDR3 spells CASSPGTSDLTDTQYF. CDR3 sequence (DNA): TGTGCCAGCAGCCCCGGGACTAGCGACCTCACAGATACGCAGTATTTT. The gene calls are TRBV5-5 and TRBJ2-3; 10 positions agree with TRBD2. CDR3 size: 16 residues. Trimming cost V 4 bases and J 2 bases; bases outside gene matches: 7. Germline assignment: CDR1 SGHKS and CDR2 YYEKEE (reference sequence).

The gene calls are TRBV19 and TRBJ1-1; TRBD1 might be the D (5 bases). There are 13 residues in the CDR3. Germline V gives CDR1 LNHDA, CDR2 SQIVND (reference sequence). The V and J ends lost 5 bases and 5 bases respectively, with 12 bases between them. The CDR3 DNA is TGTGCCAGTAGTTTCCAGGGAGGGACTGAAGCTTTCTTT. This codes for CASSFQGGTEAFF.

This clone was observed a few times. The V gene is TRBV3-1 (or the pseudogene TRBV3-2), the J gene TRBJ2-1; TRBD2 matches at 9 bases. Germline V gene lookup returns CDR1 LGHDT and CDR2 YNNKEL (reference sequence). The CDR3 is made up of 16 amino acids. The trim removed 3 bases at V and 0 bases at J, leaving 3 bases unmatched. The CDR3 nucleotides read TGTGCCAGCAGCCAGACTAGCGGTAGCTCCTACAATGAGCAGTTCTTC. It is translated as CASSQTSGSSYNEQFF.

This clone has only one observation. Other nucleotide sequences in the sample specify the same CDR3. This rearrangement joins TRBV24-1 to TRBJ2-7; TRBD1 matches at 8 bases. Germline assignment: CDR1 KGHDR and CDR2 SFDVKD. V lost 3 bases to trimming and J lost 0 bases; unmatched junction nucleotides: 3. The CDR3 length is 15 residues. CDR3 region: CATSDPGQGSYEQYF. The CDR3 DNA reads as TGTGCCACCAGTGATCCAGGACAGGGCTCCTACGAGCAGTACTTC.

This clone appeared once. The chain couples TRBV5-8 to TRBJ2-7; 9 positions match TRBD1. CDR3 length equals 14 residues. Per the germline V gene, CDR1 is SGHTS and CDR2 is YDEGEE. V lost 4 bases to trimming and J lost 1 base; unmatched junction nucleotides: 3. The CDR3 coding sequence is TGTGCCAGCAGCCCGGGACAGGGATCCTACGAGCAGTACTTC. This gives the protein CASSPGQGSYEQYF.

This chain joins TRBV9 and TRBJ2-2; 7 nucleotides agree with TRBD2. V trimming: 0 bases; J trimming: 6 bases; junction bases outside the gene matches: 5. Germline loops: CDR1 SGDLS, CDR2 YYNGEE. The CDR3 consists of 15 residues. CDR3 loop: CASSVVGGGPGELFF. The CDR3 DNA sequence: TGTGCCAGCAGCGTAGTCGGGGGAGGGCCCGGGGAGCTGTTTTTT.

This clone has only one observation. V and J are TRBV18 and TRBJ2-1; TRBD1 aligns across 10 bases. The CDR3 consists of 15 residues. The trim removed 3 bases at V and 4 bases at J, leaving 3 bases unmatched. Germline CDR1 is KGHSH and CDR2 is LQKENI. The DNA of the CDR3 is TGTGCCAGCTCACCTACGGGACAGGGGTACAATGAGCAGTTCTTC. Translated: CASSPTGQGYNEQFF.

This chain connects TRBV19 to TRBJ2-2, with D possibly being TRBD1 (6 bases). The length of the CDR3 is 16 residues. V lost 6 bases to trimming and J lost 1 base, with 15 bases between them. CDR1 LNHDA and CDR2 SQIVND come from the germline V gene (reference sequence). This chain's CDR3 is CASSNLRGGNTGELFF. DNA for the CDR3: TGTGCCAGTAGCAACCTCAGGGGTGGGAACACCGGGGAGCTGTTTTTT.

This chain joins TRBV11-2 and TRBJ1-2, with D possibly TRBD1 on 6 matching bases. Trimming removed 4 bases from V and 3 bases from J, with 21 bases in between. Per germline, CDR1 SGHAT and CDR2 FQNNGV. The CDR3 is 17 amino acids. CDR3 nucleotide sequence: TGTGCCAGCAGCTCCCCGGCAGGGGACCCGACTTACTATGGCTACACCTTC. Translating it yields CASSSPAGDPTYYGYTF.

The CDR3 DNA follows: TGCGCCAGCAGCCCCTTCGGGACTAGCGGGAGAACAGATACGCAGTATTTT. It is translated as CASSPFGTSGRTDTQYF. The V call is TRBV4-1, the J call TRBJ2-3; 14 bases map to TRBD2. Trimming removed 4 bases from V and 3 bases from J; junction bases left unmatched: 6. Per the germline V gene, CDR1 is MGHRA and CDR2 is YSYEKL. The CDR3 is 17 residues long.

This chain joins TRBV6-1 and TRBJ1-3; TRBD1 aligns across 7 bases. Germline-derived CDR1 and CDR2 are MNHNS and SASEGT. V lost 2 bases, J lost 0 bases, and 7 bases stayed unmatched. The CDR3 is 17 amino acids. The DNA of the CDR3 is TGTGCCAGCAGTGAAAGGGTAGGACAGGTCTCTGGAAACACCATATATTTT. It specifies CASSERVGQVSGNTIYF.

This rearrangement joins TRBV24-1 to TRBJ2-5, with 9 bases fitting TRBD2. Germline trimming cut 3 bases from V and 4 bases from J; bases unmatched to any gene: 8. The CDR3 has 16 residues. The germline V gene encodes CDR1 KGHDR and CDR2 SFDVKD. In DNA form, the CDR3 reads TGTGCCACCAGTGATCGCCCTAGCGGGACTGGAGAGACCCAGTACTTC. Protein: CATSDRPSGTGETQYF.

V usage is TRBV3-1 (or the pseudogene TRBV3-2) and J usage is TRBJ1-1, with 12 nucleotides matching TRBD1. J was trimmed by 5 bases and V by 1 base; bases with no gene match: 5. Germline V CDR1 and CDR2: LGHDT, YNNKEL (reference sequence). This CDR3 has 16 residues. The DNA for the CDR3 is TGTGCCAGCAGCCAAGCTCCGGGACAGGGGGCAACTGAAGCTTTCTTT. Translated, it gives CASSQAPGQGATEAFF.

The CDR3 is CASSPRAGTNEKLFF. The CDR3 bases are TGTGCCAGCAGCCCCCGGGCGGGAACTAATGAAAAACTGTTTTTT. This chain joins TRBV3-1 (or the pseudogene TRBV3-2) and TRBJ1-4; unclear D gene. V lost 4 bases and J 1 base, leaving 10 bases between the germline ends. The CDR3 totals 15 residues. Germline-derived CDR1 and CDR2 are LGHDT and YNNKEL (reference sequence).

This sequence joins TRBV18 and TRBJ1-5; the D is unclear. The germline V gene encodes CDR1 KGHSH and CDR2 LQKENI. Trimming removed 4 bases from V and 3 bases from J, with 13 bases in between. The CDR3 runs to 15 residues. CDR3 in amino acids: CASSLETAVNQPQHF. In DNA form, the CDR3 reads TGTGCCAGCTCACTGGAGACGGCCGTCAATCAGCCCCAGCATTTT.

This rearrangement joins TRBV6-2 or TRBV6-3 to TRBJ2-1, with 7 nucleotides matching TRBD2. Trimming removed 6 bases from V and 0 bases from J; junction bases left unmatched: 14. This CDR3 comprises 18 residues. Germline V gene lookup returns CDR1 MNHEY and CDR2 SVGEGT. The chain's CDR3 is CASSPARYSGTSYNEQFF. As DNA, the CDR3 is TGTGCCAGCAGCCCTGCCCGATACAGCGGGACCTCCTACAATGAGCAGTTCTTC.